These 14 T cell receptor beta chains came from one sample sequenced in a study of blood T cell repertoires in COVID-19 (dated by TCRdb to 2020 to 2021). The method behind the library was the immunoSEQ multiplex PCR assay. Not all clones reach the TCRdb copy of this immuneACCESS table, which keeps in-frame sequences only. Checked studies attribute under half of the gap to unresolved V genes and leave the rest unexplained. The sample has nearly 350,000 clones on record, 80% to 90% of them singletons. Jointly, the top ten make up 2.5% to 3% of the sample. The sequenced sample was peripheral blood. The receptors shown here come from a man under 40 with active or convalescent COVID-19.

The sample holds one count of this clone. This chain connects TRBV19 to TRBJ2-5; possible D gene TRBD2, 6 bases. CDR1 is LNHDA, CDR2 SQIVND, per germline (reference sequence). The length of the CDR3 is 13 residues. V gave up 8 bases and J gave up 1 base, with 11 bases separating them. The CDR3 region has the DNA TGTGCCAGTTCCACGACTAGCCAAGAGACCCAGTACTTC. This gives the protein CASSTTSQETQYF.

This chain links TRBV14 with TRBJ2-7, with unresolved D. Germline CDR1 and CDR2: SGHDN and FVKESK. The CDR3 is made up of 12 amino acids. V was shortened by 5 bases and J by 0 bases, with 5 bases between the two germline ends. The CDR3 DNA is TGTGCCAGCAGCTCAGACTCCTACGAGCAGTACTTC. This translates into CASSSDSYEQYF.

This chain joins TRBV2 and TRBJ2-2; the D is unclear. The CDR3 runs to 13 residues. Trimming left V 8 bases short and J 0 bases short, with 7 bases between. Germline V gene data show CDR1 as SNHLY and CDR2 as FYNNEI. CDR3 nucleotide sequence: TGTGCCAGCGACAATACGAACACCGGGGAGCTGTTTTTT. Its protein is CASDNTNTGELFF.

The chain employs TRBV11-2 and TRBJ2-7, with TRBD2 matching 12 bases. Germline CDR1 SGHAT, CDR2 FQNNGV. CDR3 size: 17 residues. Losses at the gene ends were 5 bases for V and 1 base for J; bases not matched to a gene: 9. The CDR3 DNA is TGTGCCAGCAGCCGTTGGACTAGCGGGAACCCTTCCTACGAGCAGTACTTC. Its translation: CASSRWTSGNPSYEQYF.

The CDR3 DNA sequence: TGTGCCAGCAGCCCAGGCTACGAGCAGTACTTC. Protein: CASSPGYEQYF. V is TRBV4-2 and J is TRBJ2-7; D remains unclear. This CDR3 region has 11 residues. V lost 4 bases to trimming and J lost 3 bases, with 4 bases between them. In germline, CDR1 is LGHNA, CDR2 YNFKEQ.

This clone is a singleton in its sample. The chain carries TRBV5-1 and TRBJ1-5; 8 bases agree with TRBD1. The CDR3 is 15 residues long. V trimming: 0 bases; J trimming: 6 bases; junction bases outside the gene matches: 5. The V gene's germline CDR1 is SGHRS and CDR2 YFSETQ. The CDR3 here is CASSLGQGSAQPQHF. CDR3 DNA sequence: TGCGCCAGCAGCTTGGGACAGGGGTCGGCTCAGCCCCAGCATTTT. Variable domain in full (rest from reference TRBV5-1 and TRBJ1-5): KAGVTQTPRYLIKTRGQQVTLSCSPISGHRSVSWYQQTPGQGLQFLFEYFSETQRNKGNFPGRFSGRQFSNSRSEMNVSTLELGDSALYLCASSLGQGSAQPQHFGDGTRLSIL.

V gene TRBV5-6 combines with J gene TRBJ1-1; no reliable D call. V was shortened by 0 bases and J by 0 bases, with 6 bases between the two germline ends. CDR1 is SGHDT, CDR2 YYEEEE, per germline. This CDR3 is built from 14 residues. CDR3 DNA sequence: TGTGCCAGCAGCTTGGCAATTTTGAACACTGAAGCTTTCTTT. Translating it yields CASSLAILNTEAFF.

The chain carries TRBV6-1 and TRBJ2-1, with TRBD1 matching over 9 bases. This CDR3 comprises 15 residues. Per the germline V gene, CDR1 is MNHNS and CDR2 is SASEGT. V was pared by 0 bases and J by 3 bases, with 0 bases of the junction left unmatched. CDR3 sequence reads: CASSEATGGYNEQFF. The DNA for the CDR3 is TGTGCCAGCAGTGAAGCGACAGGGGGCTACAATGAGCAGTTCTTC.

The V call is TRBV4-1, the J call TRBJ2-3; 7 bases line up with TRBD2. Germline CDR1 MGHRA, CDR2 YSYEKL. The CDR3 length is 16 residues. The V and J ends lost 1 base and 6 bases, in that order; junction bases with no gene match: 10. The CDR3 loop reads CASSQVRAGVGDTQYF. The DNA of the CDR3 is TGCGCCAGCAGCCAAGTTAGGGCGGGAGTAGGGGATACGCAGTATTTT.

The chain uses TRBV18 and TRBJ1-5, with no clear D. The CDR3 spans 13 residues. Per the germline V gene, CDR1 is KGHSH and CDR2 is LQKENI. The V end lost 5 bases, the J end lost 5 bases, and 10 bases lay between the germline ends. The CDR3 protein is CASSGNGDQPQHF. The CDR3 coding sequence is TGTGCCAGCTCAGGCAACGGGGATCAGCCCCAGCATTTT.

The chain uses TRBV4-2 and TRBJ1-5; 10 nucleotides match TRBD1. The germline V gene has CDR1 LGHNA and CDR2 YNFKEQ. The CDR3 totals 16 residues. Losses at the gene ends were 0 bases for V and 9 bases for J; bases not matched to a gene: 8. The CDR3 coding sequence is TGTGCCAGCAGCCAAGAGGACAGGGGGAGCTTATGGCCCCAGCATTTT. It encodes CASSQEDRGSLWPQHF.

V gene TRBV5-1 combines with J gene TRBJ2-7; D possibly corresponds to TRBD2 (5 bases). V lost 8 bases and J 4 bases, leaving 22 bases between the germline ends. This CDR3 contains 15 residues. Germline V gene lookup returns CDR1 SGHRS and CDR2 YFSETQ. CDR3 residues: CASPAWRWCSYEQYF. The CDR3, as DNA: TGCGCCAGTCCAGCTTGGAGGTGGTGTTCGTACGAGCAGTACTTC.

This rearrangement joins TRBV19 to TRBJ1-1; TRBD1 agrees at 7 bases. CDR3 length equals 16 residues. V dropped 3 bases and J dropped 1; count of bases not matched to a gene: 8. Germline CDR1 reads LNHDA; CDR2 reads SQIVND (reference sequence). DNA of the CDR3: TGTGCCAGTAGTATGCAGGGGACAGCTCCGAACACTGAAGCTTTCTTT. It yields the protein CASSMQGTAPNTEAFF.

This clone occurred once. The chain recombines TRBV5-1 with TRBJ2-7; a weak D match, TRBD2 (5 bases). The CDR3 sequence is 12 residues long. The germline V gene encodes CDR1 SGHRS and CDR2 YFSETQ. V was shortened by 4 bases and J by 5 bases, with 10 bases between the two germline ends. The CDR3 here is CASSLDYDEQYF. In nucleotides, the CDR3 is TGCGCCAGCAGCCTCGACTACGACGAGCAGTACTTC.